A selection of T cell receptor beta chains follows, all from one sample in a study of cytomegalovirus exposure and HLA in healthy donors. Profiled with immunoSEQ multiplex PCR; TCRdb holds only in-frame clones, not every one. The sample yields 160,000 or so clones, around 81% seen once. The sequenced sample consisted of PBMCs. The source is a man between 25 and 39 years old in good health and CMV-seropositive. Both conserved end residues are part of each CDR3. A D gene is named only where the DNA matches it firmly. Not every row has a clone size; where given, it reads once, few, many or a size class.

j_call d_call v_call clone_size cdr3_nt cdr3_aa
TRBJ2-1 TRBD2 TRBV18 - TGTGCCAGCTCACCACCGTCTCGCGGGAGCTCCTACAATGAGCAGTTCTTC CASSPPSRGSSYNEQFF
TRBJ2-3 - TRBV4-3 - TGCGCCAGCAGCCAAGATCCAGGAACCGAAGATACGCAGTATTTT CASSQDPGTEDTQYF
TRBJ1-5 - TRBV6-5 - TGTGCCAGCAGCTCGAAGCCCAATCAGCCCCAGCATTTT CASSSKPNQPQHF
TRBJ2-7 TRBD1 TRBV19 once TGTGCCAGTAGTCCCTTGGACAGGGACCACGAGCAGTACTTC CASSPLDRDHEQYF
TRBJ2-4 - TRBV27 few TGTGCCAGCAGTTTAGGACAGTTGATAGCCAAAAACATTCAGTACTTC CASSLGQLIAKNIQYF
TRBJ1-3 TRBD1 TRBV6-5 once TGTGCCAGCAAGGACAGGGAGGTCCCCATATATTTT CASKDREVPIYF
TRBJ1-1 - TRBV5-6 - TGTGCCAGCAGCATACGAGAGTTACGTGGTGAAGCTTTCTTT CASSIRELRGEAFF
TRBJ2-1 - TRBV6-1 - TGTGCCAGCAGTGAATTCGGGAACTCCTACAATGAGCAGTTCTTC CASSEFGNSYNEQFF
TRBJ1-2 - TRBV6-5 few TGTGCCAGCAGTTACGGGGGGGACCACTATGGCTACACCTTC CASSYGGDHYGYTF
TRBJ1-5 TRBD1 TRBV10-3 - TGTGCCATCAGTGAGGTAGCCGGGACAGGGGGTTATAGCAATCAGCCCCAGCATTTT CAISEVAGTGGYSNQPQHF
TRBJ2-3 - TRBV5-1 - TGCGCCAGCAGCTTGGGCCCAACAGGCACAGATACGCAGTATTTT CASSLGPTGTDTQYF
TRBJ2-7 TRBD2 TRBV11-2 - TGTGCCAGCAGCTTAGGACCGGGAGGGAACTATGGCGAGCAGTACTTC CASSLGPGGNYGEQYF
TRBJ1-1 - TRBV19 - TGTGCCAGTAGAACTTTGCTCGCGGGGCTTACTGAAGCTTTCTTT CASRTLLAGLTEAFF
TRBJ1-4 - TRBV9 - TGTGCCAGCAGCGTATCAGGGGATATTAATGAAAAACTGTTTTTT CASSVSGDINEKLFF
TRBJ1-2 TRBD1 TRBV4-1 few TGCGCCAGCAGCGTACGACAGGGGAAGCGTGATGGCTACACCTTC CASSVRQGKRDGYTF
TRBJ1-3 - TRBV7-7 - TGTGCTAGCAGCCCCCTCGCAGGAACTGGAAACACCATATATTTT CASSPLAGTGNTIYF
TRBJ1-1 - TRBV18 few TGTGCCAGCTCACCCATCGCCGCAGGGGCGATCACTGAAGCTTTCTTT CASSPIAAGAITEAFF
TRBJ1-2 TRBD1 TRBV29-1 - TGCAGCGGACAGGGGGTTGGCTATGGCTACACCTTC CSGQGVGYGYTF
TRBJ1-1 - TRBV4-3 - TGCGCCAGCAGCCAAGAAGGCGGTCAGGGTTGGAACACTGAAGCTTTCTTT CASSQEGGQGWNTEAFF
TRBJ1-5 - TRBV30 - TGTGCCTGGAGTGTACTGGGGGCACCCAATCAGCCCCAGCATTTT CAWSVLGAPNQPQHF
TRBJ2-3 - TRBV5-1 - TGCGCCAGCAGCTTGTACCAGGATAACACAGATACGCAGTATTTT CASSLYQDNTDTQYF
TRBJ2-5 TRBD2 TRBV9 - TGTGCCAGCAGCGTAGCTCCTCTAGCGGGGGGGATCGAGACCCAGTACTTC CASSVAPLAGGIETQYF
TRBJ2-7 - TRBV9 - TGTGCCAGCAGCGTAGTCGGGGGGCCGCCCTACGAGCAGTACTTC CASSVVGGPPYEQYF
TRBJ2-3 - TRBV4-3 - TGCGCCAGCAGCCAAGGCCGGGTCAGCCGGAGGCCTAGCACAGATACGCAGTATTTT CASSQGRVSRRPSTDTQYF
TRBJ2-5 - TRBV5-8 - TGTGCCAGCAGCTCACAGGGTAGGAAGCAAGAGACCCAGTACTTC CASSSQGRKQETQYF
TRBJ2-7 TRBD1 TRBV10-3 - TGTGCCATCAGTGAATACCCGGGACAGGGCTACGAGCAGTACTTC CAISEYPGQGYEQYF
TRBJ1-2 - TRBV7-9 - TGTGCCAGCAGCGCGGGGATCTATGGCTACACCTTC CASSAGIYGYTF
TRBJ2-3 TRBD2 TRBV9 - TGTGCCAGCAGCCCAGCGGGGGCCGACACAGATACGCAGTATTTT CASSPAGADTDTQYF
TRBJ1-6 - TRBV6-1 - TGTGCCAGCAGTGAATTGAGCTCCTATAATTCACCCCTCCACTTT CASSELSSYNSPLHF
TRBJ2-7 TRBD1 TRBV7-8 - TGTGCCAGCAAACGGGACAGCTCCTACGAGCAGTACTTC CASKRDSSYEQYF
TRBJ2-3 - TRBV9 - TGTGCCAGCAGCGTGAGGGCAGATACGCAGTATTTT CASSVRADTQYF
TRBJ1-1 - TRBV6-5 - TGTGCCAGCAGTTACCTAGAAGCGGGTGTAGCTTTCTTT CASSYLEAGVAFF
TRBJ1-5 - TRBV6-5 - TGTGCCAGCAGCCAGTGGGGGGGGGAGGATCAGCCCCAGCATTTT CASSQWGGEDQPQHF
TRBJ1-3 TRBD1 TRBV19 - TGTGCCAGTAGGGCGACAGGGTTCTCTGGAAACACCATATATTTT CASRATGFSGNTIYF
TRBJ2-1 - TRBV12-5 - TGTGCTAGTGGTTCTCTCCTCCAGGGGGAGCAGTTCTTC CASGSLLQGEQFF
TRBJ2-7 - TRBV18 - TGTGCCAGCTCACCAGCCGGGATGGGCATCTACGAGCAGTACTTC CASSPAGMGIYEQYF
TRBJ2-5 TRBD2 TRBV11-2 - TGTGCCAGCAGCTTAGCGCGGACTAGCGGGGCTAAGACCCAGTACTTC CASSLARTSGAKTQYF
TRBJ2-3 - TRBV4-2 - TGTGCCAGCAGCCAAGAAATCAGGAGCGGGCGCCCCACAGATACGCAGTATTTT CASSQEIRSGRPTDTQYF
TRBJ2-7 - TRBV6-5 few TGTGCCAGCATCGCCCGAGGGGGGGCAAGGCAGTACTTC CASIARGGARQYF
TRBJ2-3 - TRBV6-6 - TGTGCCAGCAGCCCACTATTCTACAGGTCAGATACGCAGTATTTT CASSPLFYRSDTQYF
TRBJ2-1 TRBD2 TRBV7-9 - TGTGCCAGCAGCTCCCAGCGGGGGAGCTCCTACAATGAGCAGTTCTTC CASSSQRGSSYNEQFF
TRBJ2-3 TRBD2 TRBV30 - TGTGCCTGGAGGGCAGGACTAGCAGGCACAGATACGCAGTATTTT CAWRAGLAGTDTQYF
TRBJ2-2 - TRBV7-2 - TGTGCCAGCAGCTTTCGGTCGACCGGGGAGCTGTTTTTT CASSFRSTGELFF
TRBJ2-3 - TRBV27 once TGTGCCAGCAGTTTGAGGGTAACAGATACGCAGTATTTT CASSLRVTDTQYF
TRBJ1-5 - TRBV15 - TGTGCCACCAGCACCCCCGGCAATCAGCCCCAGCATTTT CATSTPGNQPQHF
TRBJ1-1 - TRBV19 - TGTGCCAGTAGTATAGACGGGGGGCAGGGTGAAGCTTTCTTT CASSIDGGQGEAFF
TRBJ1-5 TRBD1 TRBV28 - TGTGCCAGCAGCCTAGGGACAGCTAGCAATCAGCCCCAGCATTTT CASSLGTASNQPQHF
TRBJ2-7 - TRBV5-5 - TGTGCCAGCAGCTTCGGTATCCACGAGCAGTACTTC CASSFGIHEQYF
TRBJ2-1 TRBD1 TRBV6-5 - TGTGCCAGCAGTAGTCCGGGACAGGGCGTCGATGAGCAGTTCTTC CASSSPGQGVDEQFF
TRBJ1-1 - TRBV18 - TGTGCCAGCCGAGAAGGGGCGAACACTGAAGCTTTCTTT CASREGANTEAFF
TRBJ2-7 - TRBV7-9 - TGTGCCAGCAGCTTATTGTCTAGAACCCAGTACTTC CASSLLSRTQYF
TRBJ2-2 TRBD1 TRBV30 - TGTGCCCTGACAGGGCCCGGGGAGCTGTTTTTT CALTGPGELFF
TRBJ2-2 - TRBV7-7 - TGTGCTAGCAGCTGGGGAGAAGGCACCGGGGAGCTGTTTTTT CASSWGEGTGELFF
TRBJ1-3 TRBD1 TRBV5-4 - TGTGCCAGCAGCCCGACAGGGTCGGGAAACACCATATATTTT CASSPTGSGNTIYF
TRBJ1-2 - TRBV6-5 - TGTGCCAGCAGTCCCCGAGGTAGCTACACCTTC CASSPRGSYTF